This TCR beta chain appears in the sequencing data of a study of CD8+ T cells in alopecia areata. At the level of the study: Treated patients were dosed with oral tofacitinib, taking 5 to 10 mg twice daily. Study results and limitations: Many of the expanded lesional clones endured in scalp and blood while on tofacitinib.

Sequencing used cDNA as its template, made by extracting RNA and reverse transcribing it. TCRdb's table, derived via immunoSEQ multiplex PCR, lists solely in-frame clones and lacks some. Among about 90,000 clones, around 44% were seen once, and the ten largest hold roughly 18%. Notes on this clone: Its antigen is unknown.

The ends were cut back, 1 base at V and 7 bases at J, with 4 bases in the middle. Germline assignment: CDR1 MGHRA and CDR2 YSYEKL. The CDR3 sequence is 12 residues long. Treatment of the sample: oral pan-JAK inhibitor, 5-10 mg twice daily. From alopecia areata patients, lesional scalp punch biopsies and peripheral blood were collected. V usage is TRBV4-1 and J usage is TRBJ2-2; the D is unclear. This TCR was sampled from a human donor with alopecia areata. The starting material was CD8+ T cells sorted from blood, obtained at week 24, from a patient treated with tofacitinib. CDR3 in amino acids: CASSQGSGELFF. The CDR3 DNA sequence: TGCGCCAGCAGCCAAGGAAGCGGGGAGCTGTTTTTT.